Listed below are T cell receptor beta chains from one sample, sequenced in a study of regulatory T cells in long-lasting Graves disease. TCRdb independently ran MiXCR on the multiplex PCR reads; one entry per CDR3 protein. The sample holds fewer than 400,000 distinct CDR3 sequences; about 20% are singletons and the top ten take less than 25%. The input for sequencing was peripheral blood mononuclear cells (PBMCs), taken when the disease was refractory, from a patient treated with antithyroid drugs. The receptor set was obtained from a female donor with Graves disease. CDR3s include the opening cysteine and the closing phenylalanine or tryptophan. D genes are given only for firm matches. Expanded clones get a size class; other rows say once, few or many, or leave the size out.

V: TRBV20-1
size: .
J: TRBJ2-7
D: TRBD2
CDR3: CSARDSILAGMYEQYF
DNA: TGCAGTGCTAGAGATAGCATCTTAGCGGGAATGTACGAGCAGTACTTC

V: TRBV12-3/TRBV12-4
size: .
J: TRBJ2-1
D: TRBD2
CDR3: CASSFGSGSGSMDEQFF
DNA: TGTGCCAGCAGTTTTGGATCGGGTAGCGGGAGTATGGATGAGCAGTTCTTC

V: TRBV28
size: many
J: TRBJ2-3
D: TRBD1
CDR3: CASSSTAGTGGDTQYF
DNA: TGTGCCAGCAGTTCAACGGCCGGGACAGGCGGAGATACGCAGTATTTT

V: TRBV5-1
size: few
J: TRBJ2-1
D: .
CDR3: CASSLAAVNNEQFF
DNA: TGCGCCAGCAGCTTGGCCGCGGTTAACAATGAGCAGTTCTTC

V: TRBV28
size: many
J: TRBJ2-4
D: .
CDR3: CASSTPKGKNIQYF
DNA: TGTGCCAGCAGTACCCCGAAGGGAAAAAACATTCAGTACTTC

V: TRBV6-1
size: few
J: TRBJ2-7
D: .
CDR3: CASSGGSGGYEQYF
DNA: TGTGCCAGCAGTGGGGGGAGTGGGGGCTACGAGCAGTACTTC

V: TRBV12-3/TRBV12-4
size: .
J: TRBJ2-1
D: .
CDR3: CASSLLGSKVVNEQFF
DNA: TGTGCCAGCAGTTTACTGGGTAGCAAGGTCGTAAATGAGCAGTTCTTC

V: TRBV2
size: many
J: TRBJ2-7
D: TRBD2
CDR3: CASRVAGTYEQYF
DNA: TGTGCCAGCAGGGTAGCGGGGACCTACGAGCAGTACTTC

V: TRBV11-2
size: many
J: TRBJ1-1
D: .
CDR3: CASHTGGLHTEAFF
DNA: TGTGCCAGCCACACGGGAGGGCTGCACACTGAAGCTTTCTTT

V: TRBV5-8
size: few
J: TRBJ2-7
D: .
CDR3: CAQGSSYEQYF
DNA: TGTGCGCAGGGGAGCTCCTACGAGCAGTACTTC

V: TRBV6-1
size: many
J: TRBJ2-5
D: TRBD2
CDR3: CASSWGGETQYF
DNA: TGTGCCAGCAGCTGGGGGGGGGAGACCCAGTACTTC

V: TRBV20-1
size: .
J: TRBJ2-7
D: TRBD2
CDR3: CSASPSGREDYEQYF
DNA: TGCAGTGCTAGTCCCTCGGGGCGGGAGGACTACGAGCAGTACTTC

V: TRBV28
size: many
J: TRBJ2-2
D: TRBD2
CDR3: CASSSPKLAANTGELFF
DNA: TGTGCCAGCAGTTCCCCCAAACTAGCGGCGAACACCGGGGAGCTGTTTTTT

V: TRBV13
size: few
J: TRBJ1-1
D: .
CDR3: CASSLEMTPEAFF
DNA: TGTGCCAGCAGCTTAGAGATGACCCCTGAAGCTTTCTTT

V: TRBV3-1
size: many
J: TRBJ1-6
D: .
CDR3: CASSQDLGAWAPLHF
DNA: TGTGCCAGCAGCCAAGATCTGGGGGCGTGGGCACCCCTCCACTTT

V: TRBV3-1
size: .
J: TRBJ1-5
D: .
CDR3: CASSPSWHPNQPQHF
DNA: TGTGCCAGCAGCCCCTCCTGGCACCCAAATCAGCCCCAGCATTTT

V: TRBV12-3/TRBV12-4
size: few
J: TRBJ2-7
D: TRBD2
CDR3: CASSTAGDGYEQYF
DNA: TGTGCCAGCAGCACAGCGGGAGACGGTTACGAGCAGTACTTC

V: TRBV24-1
size: many
J: TRBJ2-7
D: .
CDR3: CATSDTGLHRQYF
DNA: TGTGCCACCAGTGACACGGGCCTCCATCGGCAGTACTTC

V: TRBV6-2/TRBV6-3
size: many
J: TRBJ1-1
D: TRBD1
CDR3: CASRKTGGYTEAFF
DNA: TGTGCCAGCAGAAAAACAGGGGGTTACACTGAAGCTTTCTTT

V: TRBV30
size: .
J: TRBJ2-7
D: .
CDR3: CAWSLALNEQYF
DNA: TGTGCCTGGAGTCTAGCCCTCAACGAGCAGTACTTC

V: TRBV6-1
size: few
J: TRBJ1-5
D: .
CDR3: CASTPGTETSNQPQHF
DNA: TGTGCCAGCACGCCCGGAACAGAGACGAGCAATCAGCCCCAGCATTTT

V: TRBV12-3/TRBV12-4
size: .
J: TRBJ2-1
D: .
CDR3: CASSPQIDNEQFF
DNA: TGTGCCAGCAGTCCGCAGATCGACAATGAGCAGTTCTTC

V: TRBV3-1
size: .
J: TRBJ1-1
D: TRBD1
CDR3: CASSPKDRRPNTEAFF
DNA: TGTGCCAGCAGCCCAAAGGACAGGCGCCCCAACACTGAAGCTTTCTTT

V: TRBV6-1
size: many
J: TRBJ1-5
D: TRBD1
CDR3: CASNGQGIQPQHF
DNA: TGTGCCAGCAACGGACAGGGGATTCAGCCCCAGCATTTT

V: TRBV19
size: .
J: TRBJ2-1
D: .
CDR3: CASKWVKALRIYNEQFF
DNA: TGTGCCAGTAAGTGGGTAAAAGCGCTCAGGATCTACAATGAGCAGTTCTTC

V: TRBV6-1
size: .
J: TRBJ1-1
D: TRBD1
CDR3: CASSGIAGTGRANTEAFF
DNA: TGTGCCAGCAGTGGGATCGCCGGGACAGGAAGAGCGAACACTGAAGCTTTCTTT

V: TRBV27
size: few
J: TRBJ2-1
D: .
CDR3: CASSFRGFSGLSYNEQFF
DNA: TGTGCCAGCAGCTTCAGGGGGTTTAGCGGCCTCTCCTACAATGAGCAGTTCTTC

V: TRBV5-1
size: .
J: TRBJ1-4
D: .
CDR3: CASSLGGSRVTTNEKLFF
DNA: TGCGCCAGCAGCCTAGGAGGCTCCAGGGTTACAACTAATGAAAAACTGTTTTTT

V: TRBV12-3/TRBV12-4
size: .
J: TRBJ2-7
D: .
CDR3: CASSPNRQGLLSYEQYF
DNA: TGTGCCAGCAGTCCCAATAGGCAGGGTTTACTATCCTACGAGCAGTACTTC

V: TRBV25-1
size: few
J: TRBJ2-7
D: TRBD2
CDR3: CASRSRGFGTSDYEQYF
DNA: TGTGCCAGCCGATCCCGCGGGTTCGGGACTAGCGACTACGAGCAGTACTTC

V: TRBV11-2
size: .
J: TRBJ2-3
D: .
CDR3: CASTHPGLRADTQYF
DNA: TGTGCCAGCACCCATCCCGGGCTAAGGGCAGATACGCAGTATTTT

V: TRBV7-9
size: once
J: TRBJ2-2
D: .
CDR3: CASSLGQTPNTGELFF
DNA: TGTGCCAGCAGCTTAGGACAGACTCCGAACACCGGGGAGCTGTTTTTT

V: TRBV7-9
size: .
J: TRBJ2-2
D: .
CDR3: CASSSEGENTGELFF
DNA: TGTGCCAGCAGCTCAGAAGGAGAGAACACCGGGGAGCTGTTTTTT

V: TRBV18
size: few
J: TRBJ1-2
D: .
CDR3: CASSPTFGQAHYGYTF
DNA: TGTGCCAGCTCACCAACGTTCGGGCAGGCTCACTATGGCTACACCTTC

V: TRBV2
size: few
J: TRBJ2-7
D: TRBD2
CDR3: CASSELHGGGRGQGFREQYF
DNA: TGTGCCAGCAGTGAACTCCACGGGGGGGGACGGGGGCAGGGATTCCGCGAGCAGTACTTC

V: TRBV7-9
size: .
J: TRBJ2-7
D: .
CDR3: CASSSTRGVYEQYF
DNA: TGTGCCAGCAGCTCTACAAGGGGGGTCTACGAGCAGTACTTC

V: TRBV4-1
size: .
J: TRBJ1-1
D: TRBD1
CDR3: CASSQIEKGQVKAFF
DNA: TGCGCCAGCAGCCAAATCGAAAAGGGACAGGTAAAAGCTTTCTTT

V: TRBV29-1
size: .
J: TRBJ2-7
D: TRBD2
CDR3: CSVDHGGGTSGSEQYF
DNA: TGCAGCGTTGACCACGGCGGGGGGACATCCGGATCTGAGCAGTACTTC

V: TRBV4-1
size: .
J: TRBJ2-7
D: .
CDR3: CASSQGTDPTYEQYF
DNA: TGCGCCAGCAGCCAAGGGACGGACCCCACCTACGAGCAGTACTTC

V: TRBV20-1
size: medium-sized
J: TRBJ1-4
D: .
CDR3: CSATTGQPEKLFF
DNA: TGCAGTGCTACAACGGGACAACCTGAAAAACTGTTTTTT

V: TRBV30
size: .
J: TRBJ1-6
D: .
CDR3: CAWSFHNSPLHF
DNA: TGTGCCTGGAGTTTCCACAATTCACCCCTCCACTTT

V: TRBV6-9
size: once
J: TRBJ2-5
D: TRBD1
CDR3: CASSYGTGKETQYF
DNA: TGTGCCAGCAGTTACGGGACAGGCAAAGAGACCCAGTACTTC

V: TRBV12-3/TRBV12-4
size: many
J: TRBJ2-7
D: TRBD1
CDR3: CASSFKGAWEQYF
DNA: TGTGCCAGCAGTTTCAAGGGGGCGTGGGAGCAGTACTTC

V: TRBV20-1
size: .
J: TRBJ2-1
D: TRBD2
CDR3: CRALGGVSSYNEQFF
DNA: TGCAGAGCCCTTGGGGGGGTTAGCTCCTACAATGAGCAGTTCTTC

V: TRBV10-3
size: .
J: TRBJ1-3
D: .
CDR3: CAIRAVSGNTIYF
DNA: TGTGCCATCAGGGCAGTCTCTGGAAACACCATATATTTT

V: TRBV12-3/TRBV12-4
size: many
J: TRBJ2-5
D: .
CDR3: CASSQTGGLAIPGQETQYF
DNA: TGTGCCAGCAGCCAAACCGGAGGGCTAGCGATACCAGGCCAAGAGACCCAGTACTTC

V: TRBV11-2
size: few
J: TRBJ1-1
D: .
CDR3: CASSLRGAGNTEAFF
DNA: TGTGCCAGCAGCTTAAGGGGGGCAGGCAACACTGAAGCTTTCTTT

V: TRBV19
size: .
J: TRBJ2-5
D: TRBD1
CDR3: CASSGTGLDQYF
DNA: TGTGCCAGTAGTGGGACAGGGTTAGACCAGTACTTC

V: TRBV27
size: .
J: TRBJ2-7
D: .
CDR3: CASRDSRRSSYEQYF
DNA: TGTGCCAGCAGGGATTCTAGGCGGAGCTCCTACGAGCAGTACTTC